This T cell receptor beta chain was sequenced during a study of patients and donors after allogeneic stem cell transplantation. This CDR3 region has 16 residues. The V segment lost 4 bases and the J segment 1 base; nucleotides outside the gene matches: 8. The V gene's germline CDR1 is SGHKS and CDR2 YYEKEE (reference sequence). TCRdb re-analysed the RT-PCR reads in MiXCR, keeping a single row per CDR3 protein. There are about 96,000 distinct CDR3 sequences in the sample; around 46% occur only once, and 61% lies in the top ten. The specimen was blood, either unsorted or a sorted T cell fraction (not recorded which). The origin of this receptor is a human donor who was either an allogeneic HSCT recipient or a stem cell or donor lymphocyte infusion donor (not recorded which). It is not recorded whose cells these are; they may come from a transplant donor. V usage is TRBV5-5 and J usage is TRBJ1-2; 9 bases map to TRBD1. In DNA form, the CDR3 reads TGTGCCAGCAGCGCCGGACAGGGGTCGCATAACTATGGCTACACCTTC. Amino acids: CASSAGQGSHNYGYTF.